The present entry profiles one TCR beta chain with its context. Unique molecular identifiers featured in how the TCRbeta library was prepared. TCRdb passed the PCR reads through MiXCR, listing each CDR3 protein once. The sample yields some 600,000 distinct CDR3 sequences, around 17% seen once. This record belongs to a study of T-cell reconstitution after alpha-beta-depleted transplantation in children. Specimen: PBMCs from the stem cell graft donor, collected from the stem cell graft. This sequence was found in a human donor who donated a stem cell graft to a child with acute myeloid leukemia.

CDR3 amino acids: CSASSNAPSYEQYV. CDR3 nucleotides: TGCAGTGCTAGCTCGAATGCCCCATCCTACGAGCAGTACGTC. The V call is TRBV20-1, the J call TRBJ2-7, with D uncertain. Trimming shortened V by 3 bases and J by 1 base, and 13 bases separated the two germline ends. This CDR3 has 14 residues. Germline CDR1 is DFQATT and CDR2 is SNEGSKA (reference sequence).